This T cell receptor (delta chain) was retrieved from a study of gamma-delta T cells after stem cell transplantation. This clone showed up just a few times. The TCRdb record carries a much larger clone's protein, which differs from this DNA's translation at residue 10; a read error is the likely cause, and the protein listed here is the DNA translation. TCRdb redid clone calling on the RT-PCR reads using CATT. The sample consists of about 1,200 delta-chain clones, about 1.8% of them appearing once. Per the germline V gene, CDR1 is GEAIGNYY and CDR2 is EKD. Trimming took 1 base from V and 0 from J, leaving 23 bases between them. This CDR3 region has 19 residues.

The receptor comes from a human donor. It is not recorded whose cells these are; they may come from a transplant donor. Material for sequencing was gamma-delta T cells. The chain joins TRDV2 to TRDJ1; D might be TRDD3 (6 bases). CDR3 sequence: CACDTRFAGRYGDTDKLIF. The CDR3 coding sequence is TGTGCCTGTGACACTCGATTTGCTGGGAGATACGGGGACACCGATAAACTCATCTTT.